The source of this T cell receptor beta chain is a study of blood T cell repertoires in COVID-19. Between the trimmed V and J ends, which lost 6 bases and 6 bases, there was a span of 15 bases. The CDR3 loop spans 14 amino acids. CDR1 WNHNN and CDR2 SYGVQD come from the germline V gene (reference sequence). Repertoires were generated with immunoSEQ multiplex PCR, while TCRdb's copy carries only in-frame clones and drops some. This sample has 70,000 or so clones; around 86% occur once, and the top ten carry about 3.2%. The receptor was isolated from a man older than 75 with acute or convalescent COVID-19. Sequences were obtained from peripheral blood. J is TRBJ2-1 and V is TRBV10-1; D might be TRBD2 (6 bases). CDR3 residues: CASSARRRANEQFF. Written as DNA, the CDR3 is TGCGCCAGCAGCGCCCGTCGGAGGGCCAATGAGCAGTTCTTC.